This T cell receptor beta chain is drawn from a study of shared clonotypes between healthy human individuals. Across the study: Donors had three CD4 naive, three CD4 memory, two CD8 naive and one CD8 memory plate apiece.

Splitting of CD4+ cells produced CD45RA+ naive and CD45RA-negative memory subsets. General study results and limits: It was observed that about 5% of naive CD4 clonotypes were shared across a handful of donors. Sequencing depth was expected to affect clonotype sharing among donors.

The data were produced by immunoSEQ multiplex PCR, yet TCRdb's version contains in-frame clones alone and is incomplete. The sample yields over a million clones, approximately 98% seen once. With regard to this clone: Its antigen remains unknown.

V was trimmed by 6 bases and J by 2 bases, leaving 13 bases between them. The CDR3 length is 14 residues. From germline, CDR1 is WSHSY and CDR2 SAAADI. The sequenced material came from naive CD4+ T cells sorted from blood. Subset noted: CD45RA+ positively selected. The rearrangement links TRBV10-2 to TRBJ1-2; no definite D call. The clonotype originates from a man between 25 and 39 years old in good health. The CDR3 nucleotides read TGCGCCAGCAGCCCTAGGAGTAGAAACTATGGCTACACCTTC. Amino acid sequence: CASSPRSRNYGYTF.